This entry is about one TCR beta chain. Its antigen has not been determined. Per-base qualities were not stored, and no clone one base away is much larger. For deep sequencing of PBMC libraries, mostly around 520 ng of input genomic DNA was used, and six replicates were run per sample. Following the manufacturer's instructions, the team built TCRbeta libraries using the immunoSEQ hsTCRbeta kit. Sequencing of the completed libraries took place using an Illumina NovaSeq 6000 S4 flow cell after they had been pooled to around 3.3 nM. The published analysis was carried out like this. Raw data preprocessing and quality control were performed with the immunoSEQ Analyzer. The analysis was restricted to productive rearrangements, with each unique CDR3 amino acid sequence defining a clonotype. Using the R package tcR, the researchers computed the Gini-Simpson index as their estimate of repertoire clonality. Gini indices were compared with Student's t test, and associations with tumor size change were assessed by Pearson correlation. The source is immuneACCESS, and TCRdb retained only in-frame sequences with V and J called. Part of the clones is not carried over; for the studies checked, unresolved V genes explain less than half of this, and the remainder is unexplained. The V and J calls and clone size are taken from that table; D and trimming were inferred from the DNA. The sample profile shows over 10,000 clones; 65% to 75% of them were found once. 2% to 2.5% of the sample is taken by the ten largest.

Based on the germline V gene, the CDR1 and CDR2 sequences are SGHVS and FNYEAQ. V trim: 1 base; J trim: 4 bases; unmatched bases: 4. Inclusive of the bounding cysteine and phenylalanine, the CDR3 is 16 residues long. Here the CDR3 DNA is all that survives: 48 bases in frame from base 1. The data stem from a study of neoadjuvant anti-PD-1 for oral cavity cancer (dated by TCRdb to the early 2020s). In terms of the full investigation: Before undergoing curative-intent surgical resection, most patients got three to four biweekly nivolumab doses at 3 mg/kg. Patients without progression received a fourth nivolumab dose around day 43 and underwent definitive surgical resection on days 50-56. Under RECIST 1.1, a patient counted as a responder if showing complete response, partial response or stable disease, and as a non-responder if showing progression. A roughly 32% response rate was observed in the parent correlative cohort, in which about a dozen patients were included.

The time point label of this sample denotes: before neoadjuvant nivolumab. Patients had been newly diagnosed with stage II-IVA oral cavity squamous cell carcinoma, and no prior systemic or radiation treatment had been given to the patients. The cohort was made up of patients with locally advanced, HPV-negative oral cavity squamous cell carcinoma. No culture maintenance or expansion was done, as the peripheral blood mononuclear cells went straight to analysis. Samples were obtained from a longitudinal correlative study of a single-arm phase II trial of neoadjuvant nivolumab in oral cavity squamous cell carcinoma. Subject-matched pre- and post-treatment PBMCs and tumors from three responders and three non-responders were subjected to genomic DNA-based TCRbeta sequencing. Peripheral blood mononuclear cells were collected once before nivolumab treatment and again after treatment, at the time of surgery. The Maxwell RSC DNA from Cells kit was used to extract genomic DNA from PBMCs.

The paper as a whole reports these results and caveats: After neoadjuvant nivolumab, significantly higher T cell clonality (Gini index) was found within PBMCs in non-responders than in responders. Higher pretreatment blood TCRbeta clonality and lower post-treatment tumor TCRbeta clonality were correlated with higher pretreatment blood Treg/Th17 ratios. Only a few patients per response group were included in the TCR analyses, and the authors called for validation in larger cohorts.

Here the sequenced sample was PBMCs, taken before nivolumab (anti-PD-1) treatment. The sequence was collected from a person aged 40 to 85 with oral cavity squamous cell carcinoma. This sequence uses TRBV7-6 and TRBJ2-5, with TRBD2 identical over 12 junction bases. The DNA sequence reads TGTGCCAGCAGCTTAGGGACTAGCGGGAAAGGAGAGACCCAGTACTTC. It encodes CASSLGTSGKGETQYF.